This passage covers 6 T cell receptor beta chains from one sample sequenced in a study of shared clonotypes between healthy human individuals. Clones were sequenced by immunoSEQ multiplex PCR, and TCRdb holds only the in-frame ones, with some missing. The sample holds some 510,000 clones, about four fifths seen once. Specimen: PBMCs. Source of these receptors: a woman aged 40 to 50 in good health. Some clones in this sample may be carry-over from other donors' samples.

The V call is TRBV5-1, the J call TRBJ2-2; TRBD2 matches 9 bases. The germline V gene encodes CDR1 SGHRS and CDR2 YFSETQ. This CDR3 spans 17 amino acids. Trimming took 3 bases from V and 3 from J; bases not matched to a gene: 9. CDR3 region: CASSSGASGGHTGELFF. The CDR3 region has the DNA TGCGCCAGCAGCTCCGGCGCGAGCGGGGGGCACACCGGGGAGCTGTTTTTT.

This clone was picked up one time. The sample contains more than one DNA sequence encoding this CDR3. The chain recombines TRBV7-9 with TRBJ1-1; maybe TRBD1 (6 bases). Trimming took 5 bases from V and 2 from J, leaving 15 bases between them. Germline lookup yields CDR1 SEHNR and CDR2 FQNEAQ (reference sequence). The CDR3 has 15 amino acids. DNA for the CDR3: TGTGCCAGCAGCCCGAAAGACAGGCTAAACACTGAAGCTTTCTTT. Protein product: CASSPKDRLNTEAFF.

This clone was observed a few times. The rearrangement joins TRBV6-1 to TRBJ1-5; 8 positions agree with TRBD1. CDR1 and CDR2 from the germline V gene are MNHNS and SASEGT. The ends lost 5 bases at V and 5 bases at J; junction bases unmatched: 5. This CDR3 has 14 residues. The CDR3 region is CASSLQGGDQPQHF. For the CDR3, the DNA is TGTGCCAGCAGTCTACAGGGGGGGGATCAGCCCCAGCATTTT.

Worth noting for this clone: At the DNA level, this CDR3 is encoded by other sequences in the same sample as well. V is TRBV7-2 and J is TRBJ2-3, with TRBD2 matching over 8 bases. CDR1 and CDR2 (germline): SGHTA, FQGNSA. Germline trimming cut 3 bases from V and 3 bases from J; bases unmatched to any gene: 2. The CDR3 is 14 amino acids. In DNA, the CDR3 is TGTGCCAGCAGCTTCGGCGGGAGGACAGATACGCAGTATTTT. The encoded protein is CASSFGGRTDTQYF.

This clone appeared a single time. CDR3 nucleotides: TGTGCCAGCAGCTCTCGGGCGGGATTCGAGCAGTACTTC. It specifies CASSSRAGFEQYF. V usage is TRBV7-9 and J usage is TRBJ2-7; possibly TRBD2 for D (6 bases). The CDR3 consists of 13 residues. Trimming removed 4 bases at V and 6 bases at J, with 13 bases between. In germline, CDR1 is SEHNR, CDR2 FQNEAQ (reference sequence).

This clone was observed a few times. The chain recombines TRBV30 with TRBJ1-1, with a weak D call TRBD1 (5 bases). Germline CDR1 reads GTSNPN; CDR2 reads SVGIG (reference sequence). Trimming took 0 bases from V and 4 from J, leaving 12 bases between them. The CDR3 consists of 14 residues. Written as DNA, the CDR3 is TGTGCCTGGAGTGTGGGGGTGTCGGTCACTGAAGCTTTCTTT. Translated: CAWSVGVSVTEAFF.